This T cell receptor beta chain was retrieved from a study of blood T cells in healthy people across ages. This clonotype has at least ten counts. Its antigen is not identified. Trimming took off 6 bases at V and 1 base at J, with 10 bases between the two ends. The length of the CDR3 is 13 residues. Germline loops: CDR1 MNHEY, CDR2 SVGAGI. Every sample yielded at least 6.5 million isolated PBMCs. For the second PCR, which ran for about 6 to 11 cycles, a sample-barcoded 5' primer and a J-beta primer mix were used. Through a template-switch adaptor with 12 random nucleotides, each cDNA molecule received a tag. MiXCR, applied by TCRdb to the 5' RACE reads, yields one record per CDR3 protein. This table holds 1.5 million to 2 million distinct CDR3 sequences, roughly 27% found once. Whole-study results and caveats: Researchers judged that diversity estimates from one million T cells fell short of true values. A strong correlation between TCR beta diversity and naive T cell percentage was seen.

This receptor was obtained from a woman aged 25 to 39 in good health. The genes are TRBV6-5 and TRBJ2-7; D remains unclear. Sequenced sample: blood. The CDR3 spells CASSRDMSYEQYF. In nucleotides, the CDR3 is TGTGCCAGCAGCCGCGACATGTCCTACGAGCAGTACTTC.